These T cell receptor beta chains were read from a single sample in a study of blood T cell repertoires in COVID-19. Clones were read by immunoSEQ multiplex PCR, and TCRdb kept only the in-frame ones, dropping some. The sample lists a few hundred thousand clones; around 88% were seen once. Sequencing was performed on peripheral blood. The receptors here all came from a woman in her 30s who had recovered from COVID-19. Each CDR3 is given with its conserved first and last residue. The order of the fields is V gene, D gene, CDR3 length, J gene, clone size, CDR3 protein, CDR3 DNA. A D gene is named only where the DNA matches it firmly. Clone size is not always given. Where it is, it says once, few, many or a class for expanded clones.

v_call: TRBV4-1; d_call: .; cdr3_length: 14; j_call: TRBJ1-6; clone_size: .; cdr3_aa: CASSQAMPLSPLHF; cdr3_nt: TGCGCCAGCAGCCAAGCTATGCCTCTGTCACCCCTCCACTTT
v_call: TRBV7-3; d_call: TRBD1; cdr3_length: 12; j_call: TRBJ2-3; clone_size: .; cdr3_aa: CASSSNRGTQYF; cdr3_nt: TGTGCCAGCAGCTCTAACAGGGGAACGCAGTATTTT
v_call: TRBV11-2; d_call: .; cdr3_length: 13; j_call: TRBJ2-3; clone_size: .; cdr3_aa: CASSSRSRDTQYF; cdr3_nt: TGTGCCAGCAGCTCGAGATCTAGAGATACGCAGTATTTT
v_call: TRBV7-2; d_call: .; cdr3_length: 14; j_call: TRBJ1-6; clone_size: .; cdr3_aa: CASSLSSLNSPLHF; cdr3_nt: TGTGCCAGCAGCCTGTCGTCCCTCAATTCACCCCTCCACTTT
v_call: TRBV2; d_call: TRBD1; cdr3_length: 12; j_call: TRBJ1-5; clone_size: .; cdr3_aa: CASRYTGGPQHF; cdr3_nt: TGTGCCAGCAGATACACAGGGGGCCCCCAGCATTTT
v_call: TRBV15; d_call: TRBD1; cdr3_length: 18; j_call: TRBJ1-1; clone_size: .; cdr3_aa: CATSRGEGQGAEDTEAFF; cdr3_nt: TGTGCCACCAGCAGAGGGGAGGGACAGGGGGCGGAGGACACTGAAGCTTTCTTT
v_call: TRBV5-1; d_call: .; cdr3_length: 13; j_call: TRBJ1-2; clone_size: .; cdr3_aa: CASSSGQVEGYTF; cdr3_nt: TGCGCCAGCAGCTCCGGACAAGTAGAGGGCTACACCTTC
v_call: TRBV12-3/TRBV12-4; d_call: .; cdr3_length: 13; j_call: TRBJ2-3; clone_size: .; cdr3_aa: CASSRQGTDTQYF; cdr3_nt: TGTGCCAGCAGTCGACAGGGCACAGATACGCAGTATTTT
v_call: TRBV7-8; d_call: .; cdr3_length: 15; j_call: TRBJ1-3; clone_size: .; cdr3_aa: CASSLESVSGNTIYF; cdr3_nt: TGTGCCAGCAGCTTAGAGAGTGTCTCTGGAAACACCATATATTTT
v_call: TRBV4-1; d_call: TRBD1; cdr3_length: 15; j_call: TRBJ1-1; clone_size: few; cdr3_aa: CASSQAGTGVPEAFF; cdr3_nt: TGCGCCAGCAGCCAAGCCGGGACAGGGGTGCCTGAAGCTTTCTTT
v_call: TRBV3-1/TRBV3-2; d_call: .; cdr3_length: 15; j_call: TRBJ2-6; clone_size: .; cdr3_aa: CASSQVEAGTNVLTF; cdr3_nt: TGTGCCAGCAGCCAAGTGGAGGCAGGTACGAACGTCCTGACTTTC
v_call: TRBV5-8; d_call: .; cdr3_length: 15; j_call: TRBJ1-3; clone_size: .; cdr3_aa: CASSLLRGEGNTIYF; cdr3_nt: TGTGCCAGCAGCTTGCTCAGGGGCGAAGGAAACACCATATATTTT